These T cell receptor beta chains were read from a single sample in a study of blood T cell repertoires in COVID-19. This table comes from immunoSEQ multiplex PCR, and its TCRdb copy is limited to in-frame clones, with some not included. The sample includes about 25,000 clones, approximately 91% seen only once; the top ten take approximately 27%. Sequencing used peripheral blood. The receptors come from a man aged 65 to 79 with COVID-19, enrolled during active disease. The CDR3 runs from the conserved cysteine through the conserved F or W. The order of the fields is J gene, V gene, clone size, D gene, CDR3 protein, CDR3 DNA. The D gene is left open where the match is weak. Clone size appears in some rows only: once, few, many, or a class for an expanded clone.

>TRBJ1-2|TRBV5-1|-|-
CASTKAAGHGYTF
TGCGCCAGTACCAAGGCGGCGGGTCACGGCTACACCTTC
>TRBJ2-1|TRBV7-2|-|-
CASSFLFRGAFDNEQFF
TGTGCCAGCAGCTTTCTCTTCCGGGGGGCTTTTGACAATGAGCAGTTCTTC
>TRBJ1-3|TRBV30|-|-
CAWRGASSGNTIYF
TGTGCCTGGAGAGGGGCGTCCTCTGGAAACACCATATATTTT
>TRBJ1-4|TRBV19|-|TRBD1
CASSNRGWEKLFF
TGTGCCAGTAGTAACAGGGGTTGGGAAAAACTGTTTTTT
>TRBJ2-2|TRBV18|-|-
CASSPPIPLLGELFF
TGTGCCAGCTCACCACCGATCCCACTGCTTGGGGAGCTGTTTTTT
>TRBJ2-4|TRBV19|once|TRBD1
CASMPHSGTGGTNIQYF
TGTGCCAGTATGCCTCATTCAGGGACAGGGGGGACAAACATTCAGTACTTC
>TRBJ2-5|TRBV7-9|-|-
CASSSRGTQETQYF
TGTGCCAGCAGCTCCCGGGGTACACAAGAGACCCAGTACTTC
>TRBJ2-7|TRBV27|-|-
CASSPRTTEYEQYF
TGTGCCAGCAGTCCCCGGACTACAGAATACGAGCAGTACTTC
>TRBJ2-5|TRBV5-1|once|TRBD2
CASSLGPGLAKKTQYF
TGCGCCAGCAGCTTGGGCCCGGGACTAGCGAAAAAGACCCAGTACTTC
>TRBJ2-5|TRBV5-1|-|TRBD1
CASSPTGTGQETQYF
TGCGCCAGCAGCCCAACCGGGACAGGCCAAGAGACCCAGTACTTC
>TRBJ2-6|TRBV5-8|-|-
CASSFPGLSGANVLTF
TGTGCCAGCAGCTTTCCGGGACTTAGTGGGGCCAACGTCCTGACTTTC
>TRBJ2-2|TRBV11-2|-|TRBD1
CASGRQGTNTGELFF
TGTGCCAGCGGAAGACAGGGAACGAACACCGGGGAGCTGTTTTTT
>TRBJ2-5|TRBV7-6|-|-
CASSERSGWGETQYF
TGTGCCAGCAGCGAGCGGTCAGGATGGGGAGAGACCCAGTACTTC
>TRBJ1-1|TRBV12-3/TRBV12-4|-|TRBD1
CASNRQGFKAFF
TGTGCCAGCAATCGACAGGGTTTTAAAGCTTTCTTT
>TRBJ1-2|TRBV30|-|-
CAWTPRGYRDYGYTF
TGTGCCTGGACCCCCCGCGGGTATCGGGACTATGGCTACACCTTC
>TRBJ2-3|TRBV5-8|once|-
CASSSLTATDTQYF
TGTGCCAGCAGCTCGTTGACAGCCACAGATACGCAGTATTTT
>TRBJ2-1|TRBV4-2|few|-
CASSQGPYVEQGFNEQFF
TGTGCCAGCAGCCAAGGTCCGTACGTAGAACAGGGATTCAATGAGCAGTTCTTC
>TRBJ2-1|TRBV5-1|-|TRBD2
CASSLDGPWGLAGGGEQFF
TGCGCCAGCAGCTTGGACGGGCCTTGGGGACTAGCGGGAGGGGGTGAGCAGTTCTTC
>TRBJ1-4|TRBV2|-|-
CASNPGKWNEKLFF
TGTGCCAGCAACCCAGGGAAGTGGAATGAAAAACTGTTTTTT
>TRBJ1-5|TRBV6-6|-|-
CASIRQVHQPQHF
TGTGCCAGCATTCGGCAGGTGCATCAGCCCCAGCATTTT
>TRBJ2-2|TRBV7-9|few|TRBD2
CASSPRRLAGAGGELFF
TGTGCCAGCAGCCCGAGGCGTCTAGCGGGAGCGGGCGGGGAGCTGTTTTTT
>TRBJ1-5|TRBV18|-|-
CASTDRLKKPPQPQHF
TGTGCCAGTACAGACAGGTTAAAGAAGCCCCCACAGCCCCAGCATTTT
>TRBJ1-2|TRBV19|-|-
CASSRGGNYGYTF
TGTGCCAGTAGTAGAGGCGGGAACTATGGCTACACCTTC
>TRBJ1-2|TRBV27|-|-
CASGEGVGYTF
TGTGCCAGCGGGGAGGGGGTTGGCTACACCTTC
>TRBJ2-7|TRBV11-2|once|TRBD2
CASSSGTSGPSYEQYF
TGTGCCAGCAGTTCCGGGACTAGCGGCCCCTCCTACGAGCAGTACTTC
>TRBJ1-2|TRBV12-3/TRBV12-4|-|-
CASSSRQINGYTF
TGTGCCAGCAGTTCCCGACAGATTAATGGCTACACCTTC
>TRBJ2-5|TRBV7-9|once|TRBD2
CASSLATRTSGYQETQYF
TGTGCCAGCAGCTTAGCGACCAGGACTAGCGGATATCAAGAGACCCAGTACTTC
>TRBJ1-5|TRBV3-1/TRBV3-2|-|TRBD1
CASSQAGQENQPQHF
TGTGCCAGCAGCCAAGCCGGACAGGAGAATCAGCCCCAGCATTTT
>TRBJ2-1|TRBV5-4|few|TRBD2
CASSLSGSHLYNEQFF
TGTGCCAGCAGCTTGAGCGGGAGCCACCTTTACAATGAGCAGTTCTTC
>TRBJ1-4|TRBV5-1|-|-
CASSLAKVAGMNEKLFF
TGCGCCAGCAGCTTGGCCAAAGTAGCCGGGATGAATGAAAAACTGTTTTTT
>TRBJ1-5|TRBV19|-|TRBD1
CATLSPGTGGNNQPQHF
TGTGCCACCCTATCCCCTGGGACAGGGGGGAATAATCAGCCCCAGCATTTT
>TRBJ2-1|TRBV4-1|-|TRBD2
CASSQALAGFDNEQFF
TGCGCCAGCAGCCAAGCACTAGCGGGCTTTGACAATGAGCAGTTCTTC
>TRBJ1-1|TRBV2|-|-
CASSPPAVLNTEAFF
TGTGCCAGCAGTCCCCCTGCGGTACTGAACACTGAAGCTTTCTTT
>TRBJ1-2|TRBV6-5|-|-
CASSLDTRRGYTF
TGTGCCAGCAGTTTGGACACTCGGCGAGGCTACACCTTC
>TRBJ2-7|TRBV6-1|-|-
CASSEGPSSYEQYF
TGTGCCAGCAGTGAGGGGCCGAGCTCCTACGAGCAGTACTTC
>TRBJ1-2|TRBV3-1/TRBV3-2|-|-
CASSREGFGYTF
TGTGCCAGCAGCAGGGAGGGGTTTGGCTACACCTTC
>TRBJ1-1|TRBV19|-|TRBD1
CASSKDRRTEAFF
TGTGCCAGTAGCAAGGACAGGCGCACTGAAGCTTTCTTT
>TRBJ2-5|TRBV19|-|TRBD1
CASKRSGTGFRETQYF
TGTGCCAGTAAGAGGAGCGGGACAGGGTTTCGAGAGACCCAGTACTTC
>TRBJ2-7|TRBV7-2|-|-
CASSLSPSYEQYF
TGTGCCAGCAGCTTAAGCCCCTCCTACGAGCAGTACTTC
>TRBJ1-2|TRBV4-2|-|-
CASSQEGRGGDNYGYTF
TGTGCCAGCAGCCAAGAGGGAAGGGGCGGTGATAACTATGGCTACACCTTC
>TRBJ1-4|TRBV30|-|-
CAWSVGAGSNEKLFF
TGTGCCTGGAGTGTGGGGGCAGGATCTAATGAAAAACTGTTTTTT
>TRBJ2-1|TRBV4-2|-|-
CASSQGATVPNEQFF
TGTGCCAGCAGCCAAGGGGCAACGGTACCCAATGAGCAGTTCTTC